The 31 T cell receptor beta chains in this list originate from one sample, sequenced in a study of blood T cell repertoires in COVID-19. The repertoire was sequenced with immunoSEQ multiplex PCR; TCRdb's copy has only in-frame clones and lacks some. The data show around 150,000 clones, around 80% seen once. Sequences were obtained from peripheral blood. These receptors were taken from a woman aged 80 or older with active or convalescent COVID-19.

The chain carries TRBV5-1 and TRBJ2-1, with 12 positions matching TRBD2. The CDR3 covers 15 residues. V was pared by 5 bases and J by 5 bases, with 5 bases of the junction left unmatched. Germline CDR1 SGHRS, CDR2 YFSETQ. CDR3 nucleotide sequence: TGCGCCAGCAGGCCTAGCGGGGGGGAACACAATGAGCAGTTCTTC. It yields the protein CASRPSGGEHNEQFF.

This clone was counted between two and nine times. The chain couples TRBV23-1 to TRBJ1-2; tentatively, D is TRBD1 (5 bases). TRBV23-1 belongs to the ORF category, with a function that is uncertain. This CDR3 has 15 amino acids. The V end lost 0 bases, the J end lost 2 bases, and 10 bases lay between the germline ends. Written as DNA, the CDR3 is TGCGCCAGCAGTCAATCGGAGGAGGGGAACTATGGCTACACCTTC. Protein sequence: CASSQSEEGNYGYTF.

CDR3 region: CASSVATGGRGTGELFF. The CDR3 coding sequence is TGTGCCAGCAGCGTAGCTACGGGGGGCCGAGGCACCGGGGAGCTGTTTTTT. The chain has TRBV9 and TRBJ2-2, with a possible D match to TRBD2 (7 bases). Trimming stripped 0 bases from V and 4 bases from J, with 16 bases between. This CDR3 has 17 residues. Per germline, CDR1 SGDLS and CDR2 YYNGEE.

The chain uses TRBV5-1 and TRBJ1-2, with TRBD1 matching 8 bases. Germline-derived CDR1 and CDR2 are SGHRS and YFSETQ. The ends lost 4 bases at V and 6 bases at J; junction bases unmatched: 8. The CDR3 extends over 14 amino acids. CDR3 in amino acids: CASSQRTGSNGYTF. The CDR3 DNA reads as TGCGCCAGCAGCCAAAGGACAGGGTCAAATGGCTACACCTTC.

The chain combines TRBV4-3 with TRBJ2-1, with TRBD1 identical over 10 bases. The CDR3 consists of 16 residues. V trimming: 3 bases; J trimming: 2 bases; junction bases outside the gene matches: 4. Germline lookup yields CDR1 LGHNA and CDR2 YSLEER. The CDR3 bases are TGCGCCAGCAGCCATGGCGGGACAGGGGCCTACAATGAGCAGTTCTTC. Protein sequence: CASSHGGTGAYNEQFF.

The gene calls are TRBV27 and TRBJ1-6; no firm D call. Germline V lookup: CDR1 MNHEY, CDR2 SMNVEV (reference sequence). This CDR3 is 17 amino acids long. V was pared by 2 bases and J by 0 bases, with 11 bases between. The CDR3: CASSLGEGSSYNSPLHF. The CDR3 region has the DNA TGTGCCAGCAGTTTAGGGGAAGGGAGCTCCTATAATTCACCCCTCCACTTT.

The V and J genes are TRBV18 and TRBJ1-1, with TRBD1 identical over 7 bases. The V gene's germline CDR1 is KGHSH and CDR2 LQKENI. V dropped 6 bases and J dropped 1; count of bases not matched to a gene: 14. This CDR3 is 17 amino acids long. CDR3 nucleotides: TGTGCCAGCTCGGCGTACGACAGGGAAGGGTCGAACACTGAAGCTTTCTTT. Amino acids: CASSAYDREGSNTEAFF.

The rearrangement links TRBV4-2 to TRBJ2-3, with 9 bases aligning to TRBD2. CDR1 LGHNA and CDR2 YNFKEQ come from the germline V gene. The CDR3 covers 14 residues. V trimming: 4 bases; J trimming: 5 bases; junction bases outside the gene matches: 4. This chain's CDR3 is CASSPGLAGDTQYF. The CDR3 nucleotides are TGTGCCAGCAGCCCGGGACTAGCTGGAGATACGCAGTATTTT.

This sequence joins TRBV3-1 (or the pseudogene TRBV3-2) and TRBJ2-1, with 7 positions matching TRBD2. V dropped 4 bases and J dropped 4; count of bases not matched to a gene: 7. The CDR3 sequence is 15 residues long. Germline lookup yields CDR1 LGHDT and CDR2 YNNKEL (reference sequence). CDR3 sequence (DNA): TGTGCCAGCAGCCTCGGGTCGGGGGGTTACAATGAGCAGTTCTTC. Translated: CASSLGSGGYNEQFF.

The chain couples TRBV30 to TRBJ1-6; perhaps TRBD1 as D (5 bases). The germline CDR1 and CDR2 sequences are GTSNPN and SVGIG (reference sequence). The V gene lost 4 bases and the J gene lost 8 bases, with 18 bases spanning the gap. The CDR3 is made up of 15 amino acids. The CDR3 region is CAWTQGLAPYSPLHF. The CDR3 region has the DNA TGTGCCTGGACCCAGGGATTGGCCCCTTATTCACCCCTCCACTTT. The full variable domain, with the rest looked up from reference TRBV30 and TRBJ1-6, is SQTIHQWPATLVQPVGSPLSLECTVEGTSNPNLYWYRQAAGRGLQLLFYSVGIGQISSEVPQNLSASRPQDRQFILSSKKLLLSDSGFYLCAWTQGLAPYSPLHFGNGTRLTVT.

This rearrangement joins TRBV5-4 to TRBJ2-2; D uncertain. V lost 2 bases, J lost 2 bases, and 10 bases lay in between. This CDR3 spans 15 amino acids. CDR1 SGHNT and CDR2 YYREEE come from the germline V gene (reference sequence). CDR3 in amino acids: CASSFGLFNTGELFF. Here the CDR3 DNA reads TGTGCCAGCAGCTTTGGGCTATTCAACACCGGGGAGCTGTTTTTT.

Here the CDR3 reads CASSKGTEETQYF. Here the CDR3 DNA reads TGTGCCAGTAGTAAAGGGACAGAAGAGACCCAGTACTTC. The V and J genes are TRBV19 and TRBJ2-5; 7 nucleotides agree with TRBD1. The CDR3 runs 13 residues. Trimming at V came to 4 bases and at J to 3 bases, leaving 2 bases not matched to a gene. The germline V gene encodes CDR1 LNHDA and CDR2 SQIVND (reference sequence).

The chain combines TRBV2 with TRBJ1-1, with TRBD1 as a possible D gene (5 bases). CDR1 and CDR2 (germline): SNHLY, FYNNEI. V shed 7 bases and J shed 4 bases, with 10 bases lying between them. There are 12 residues in the CDR3. DNA for the CDR3: TGTGCCAGCAACGGGGGGGGCACTGAAGCTTTCTTT. Its translation: CASNGGGTEAFF. Full variable domain (missing parts from reference TRBV2 and TRBJ1-1): EPEVTQTPSHQVTQMGQEVILRCVPISNHLYFYWYRQILGQKVEFLVSFYNNEISEKSEIFDDQFSVERPDGSNFTLKIRSTKLEDSAMYFCASNGGGTEAFFGQGTRLTVV.

The chain recombines TRBV9 with TRBJ1-1; D is uncertain. Germline V gives CDR1 SGDLS, CDR2 YYNGEE. V was trimmed by 7 bases and J by 12 bases, leaving 16 bases between them. This CDR3 spans 11 amino acids. CDR3 amino acids: CASGREGKTFF. CDR3 nucleotides: TGTGCCAGCGGGAGGGAGGGTAAAACTTTCTTT.

This chain links TRBV14 with TRBJ1-2; D gene ambiguous. Trimming stripped 0 bases from V and 4 bases from J, with 15 bases between. The germline CDR1 and CDR2 sequences are SGHDN and FVKESK. CDR3 size: 16 residues. CDR3 DNA: TGTGCCAGCAGCCAAGATGATACAGCCCCACTCTATGGCTACACCTTC. Its translation is CASSQDDTAPLYGYTF.

With regard to this clone: Within the sample, other DNA sequences also encode this same CDR3. The chain recombines TRBV10-3 with TRBJ1-5, with a tentative D call TRBD1 (5 bases). The CDR3 loop spans 16 amino acids. Trimming removed 3 bases at V and 2 bases at J, with 14 bases between. The V gene's germline CDR1 is ENHRY and CDR2 SYGVKD. CDR3 region: CAISESGGSGNQPQHF. CDR3 nucleotides: TGTGCCATCAGTGAATCGGGGGGTAGCGGCAATCAGCCCCAGCATTTT.

V gene TRBV19 combines with J gene TRBJ1-5; 11 nucleotides match TRBD1. The germline V gene has CDR1 LNHDA and CDR2 SQIVND (reference sequence). Losses at the gene ends were 6 bases for V and 0 bases for J; bases not matched to a gene: 4. This CDR3 is 16 amino acids long. The CDR3 nucleotides read TGTGCCAGTAGCACGGGGACAGGGGGTAGCAATCAGCCCCAGCATTTT. This sequence encodes CASSTGTGGSNQPQHF.

The rearrangement links TRBV19 to TRBJ1-1, with a possible D match to TRBD1 (6 bases). The CDR3 is made up of 15 amino acids. Germline V gene data show CDR1 as LNHDA and CDR2 as SQIVND (reference sequence). Between the trimmed V and J ends, which lost 8 bases and 1 base, there was a span of 17 bases. CDR3 region: CASLLTGSGNTEAFF. The CDR3, as DNA: TGTGCCAGTTTACTCACAGGGAGCGGGAACACTGAAGCTTTCTTT.

The chain recombines TRBV19 with TRBJ1-5; D is possibly TRBD1 (6 bases). The CDR3 loop spans 14 amino acids. Germline V gives CDR1 LNHDA, CDR2 SQIVND (reference sequence). Trimming removed 5 bases at V and 6 bases at J, with 14 bases between. CDR3 sequence (DNA): TGTGCCAGTAGTGGGGGGGGGCTGAGTCAGCCCCAGCATTTT. Protein sequence: CASSGGGLSQPQHF.

The V gene is TRBV7-6, the J gene TRBJ1-1, with TRBD1 identical over 7 bases. The V and J ends lost 0 bases and 1 base, in that order; junction bases with no gene match: 5. The CDR3 totals 16 residues. The germline V gene has CDR1 SGHVS and CDR2 FNYEAQ. CDR3 DNA sequence: TGTGCCAGCAGCTTAGCCGGGGACAGCCCGAACACTGAAGCTTTCTTT. Its protein product is CASSLAGDSPNTEAFF.

V is TRBV11-2 and J is TRBJ2-5; 8 bases line up with TRBD2. The CDR3 length is 15 residues. Germline CDR1 SGHAT, CDR2 FQNNGV. V lost 1 base and J lost 4; bases outside the gene matches: 5. The DNA of the CDR3 is TGTGCCAGCAGCTTAGGGGGAGCGGGGGCAGAGACCCAGTACTTC. It specifies CASSLGGAGAETQYF.

V gene TRBV6-6 combines with J gene TRBJ2-7; D ambiguous. Germline V gene sequence: CDR1 MNHNY, CDR2 SVGAGI (reference sequence). Trimming took 4 bases from V and 4 from J, leaving 8 bases between them. This CDR3 has 12 amino acids. The CDR3 region is CASSFGQYEQYF. The CDR3 coding sequence is TGTGCCAGCAGTTTTGGGCAGTACGAGCAGTACTTC.

The chain employs TRBV7-8 and TRBJ1-5; D gene ambiguous. This CDR3 comprises 15 residues. V was clipped by 1 base and J by 7 bases, with 14 bases between them. Germline V gene data show CDR1 as SGHVS and CDR2 as FQNEAQ. CDR3 region: CASSLGSGVGQPQHF. The CDR3 region has the DNA TGTGCCAGCAGCTTAGGTTCGGGAGTAGGCCAGCCCCAGCATTTT. Full variable domain (missing parts from reference TRBV7-8 and TRBJ1-5): GAGVSQSPRYKVAKRGQDVALRCDPISGHVSLFWYQQALGQGPEFLTYFQNEAQLDKSGLPSDRFFAERPEGSVSTLKIQRTQQEDSAVYLCASSLGSGVGQPQHFGDGTRLSIL.

The V and J genes are TRBV6-2 or TRBV6-3 and TRBJ1-1, with D possibly TRBD1 on 6 matching bases. The CDR3 sequence is 14 residues long. Germline CDR1 reads MNHEY; CDR2 reads SVGEGT. V was pared by 6 bases and J by 5 bases, with 16 bases between. The CDR3 loop reads CASSAGTRKTEAFF. The CDR3 nucleotides read TGTGCCAGCAGCGCCGGGACAAGGAAAACTGAAGCTTTCTTT.

This clone has just one count. The J gene is TRBJ1-5, the V gene TRBV6-5; no clear D. This CDR3 is built from 14 residues. Germline values: CDR1 MNHEY, CDR2 SVGAGI. Trimming took off 6 bases at V and 3 bases at J, with 12 bases between the two ends. The CDR3 protein is CASRPGSLNQPQHF. Here the CDR3 DNA reads TGTGCCAGCAGACCCGGGAGTCTCAATCAGCCCCAGCATTTT.

V is TRBV2 and J is TRBJ2-3; 11 positions agree with TRBD2. This CDR3 has 16 amino acids. J was trimmed by 2 bases and V by 2 bases; bases with no gene match: 3. Germline CDR1 is SNHLY and CDR2 is FYNNEI. The CDR3 region is CASSERSGGDTDTQYF. CDR3 sequence (DNA): TGTGCCAGCAGTGAACGTAGCGGGGGGGACACAGATACGCAGTATTTT.

The genes are TRBV5-3 and TRBJ1-5, with 7 bases fitting TRBD1. TRBV5-3 is an ORF for which the function is uncertain. Unmatched junction bases numbered 7, after V lost 4 bases and J lost 3 bases. The CDR3 runs to 15 residues. The CDR3 bases are TGTGCCAGAAGCCCTACAGGGGTTGTCAATCAGCCCCAGCATTTT. Translation: CARSPTGVVNQPQHF.

This clone was counted between two and nine times. The chain uses TRBV6-5 and TRBJ2-1; D not certain. This CDR3 region has 16 residues. Per germline, CDR1 MNHEY and CDR2 SVGAGI. V was clipped by 0 bases and J by 0 bases, with 9 bases between them. CDR3 in amino acids: CASSYSVEYSYNEQFF. CDR3 bases: TGTGCCAGCAGTTACTCGGTAGAGTACTCCTACAATGAGCAGTTCTTC.

This chain joins TRBV7-8 and TRBJ2-1; D is possibly TRBD2 (6 bases). The germline V gene encodes CDR1 SGHVS and CDR2 FQNEAQ. V lost 5 bases and J lost 10, with 12 bases in between. There are 12 residues in the CDR3. In nucleotides, the CDR3 is TGTGCCAGCAGCCATTGGAGCGGGGAGCAGTTCTTC. It is translated as CASSHWSGEQFF.

The sample holds one count of this clone. The genes are TRBV7-2 and TRBJ1-1; D is unresolved. The V end lost 2 bases, the J end lost 3 bases, and 13 bases lay between the germline ends. This CDR3 is built from 15 residues. Germline V lookup: CDR1 SGHTA, CDR2 FQGNSA. The CDR3 spells CASSLKWALDTEAFF. CDR3 DNA sequence: TGTGCCAGCAGCTTAAAGTGGGCCCTGGACACTGAAGCTTTCTTT. Based on the CDR3 plus reference TRBV7-2 and TRBJ1-1, the full variable domain is GAGVSQSPSNKVTEKGKDVELRCDPISGHTALYWYRQSLGQGLEFLIYFQGNSAPDKSGLPSDRFSAERTGGSVSTLTIQRTQQEDSAVYLCASSLKWALDTEAFFGQGTRLTVV.

The chain uses TRBV6-6 and TRBJ1-3, with D possibly being TRBD1 (6 bases). CDR1 and CDR2 (germline): MNHNY, SVGAGI (reference sequence). CDR3 size: 16 residues. V dropped 7 bases and J dropped 0 bases, with 16 bases sitting between them. CDR3 in DNA: TGTGCCAGCATCTCCGGACAGCTATCCTCTGGAAACACCATATATTTT. The encoded protein is CASISGQLSSGNTIYF.